The rows below give T cell receptor beta chains drawn from one sample of a study of T cell responses to AZD1222 COVID-19 vaccine. Assay used: immunoSEQ multiplex PCR; TCRdb lists only in-frame clones, some missing. This table holds 150,000 or so clones, 90% found once. The specimen comprised peripheral blood, sampled on day 0 of AZD1222 vaccination. These receptors came from an adult in good health. CDR3s include the opening cysteine and the closing phenylalanine or tryptophan. Each record gives: CDR3 protein, V gene, J gene.

CDR3: CASSQVQKDLRNSPLHF
V: TRBV3-1/TRBV3-2
J: TRBJ1-6

CDR3: CASSGVLGTEAFF
V: TRBV10-2
J: TRBJ1-1

CDR3: CASRPGQGNQPQHF
V: TRBV6-5
J: TRBJ1-5

CDR3: CASSLEMGVGYGYTF
V: TRBV11-2
J: TRBJ1-2

CDR3: CASSDKQGNTEAFF
V: TRBV11-2
J: TRBJ1-1

CDR3: CASSPGTAGNTIYF
V: TRBV2
J: TRBJ1-3

CDR3: CASSLVGSHYNEQFF
V: TRBV7-8
J: TRBJ2-1

CDR3: CATSDPDNYGYTF
V: TRBV24-1
J: TRBJ1-2

CDR3: CASSLRGQGLNTF
V: TRBV7-8
J: TRBJ1-2

CDR3: CSVEDLGTSGHEQFF
V: TRBV29-1
J: TRBJ2-1

CDR3: CASSLEQGIAEAFF
V: TRBV5-1
J: TRBJ1-1

CDR3: CASAGGSSYNEQFF
V: TRBV7-9
J: TRBJ2-1

CDR3: CASSIAPPFLGTPNYGYTF
V: TRBV19
J: TRBJ1-2

CDR3: CAGQGGDQETQYF
V: TRBV30
J: TRBJ2-5

CDR3: CATSLTAGLAGELFF
V: TRBV15
J: TRBJ2-2

CDR3: CAWSANKGELVKAFF
V: TRBV30
J: TRBJ1-1

CDR3: CASKGGQGAGEQFF
V: TRBV19
J: TRBJ2-1

CDR3: CASKAGGWSNQPQHF
V: TRBV6-5
J: TRBJ1-5

CDR3: CASSLAAGRPEQFF
V: TRBV7-2
J: TRBJ2-1

CDR3: CASSRLAGGGQSYNEQFF
V: TRBV11-3
J: TRBJ2-1

CDR3: CASSDPATDTQYF
V: TRBV7-3
J: TRBJ2-3

CDR3: CASSIGARTGGRVSPLHF
V: TRBV19
J: TRBJ1-6

CDR3: CASSSTGGRALYNEQFF
V: TRBV7-2
J: TRBJ2-1

CDR3: CASSYAGDQETQYF
V: TRBV6-5
J: TRBJ2-5

CDR3: CASSLSAGLETQYF
V: TRBV7-9
J: TRBJ2-5

CDR3: CASSLGGALQETQYF
V: TRBV11-3
J: TRBJ2-5

CDR3: CASSLNSNQPQHF
V: TRBV19
J: TRBJ1-5

CDR3: CASSTHPSYEQYF
V: TRBV2
J: TRBJ2-7

CDR3: CASSLTHSGNTEAFF
V: TRBV7-8
J: TRBJ1-1